The entry below gives a single T cell receptor (beta chain) sequence along with its context. The same CDR3 arises from other DNA sequences in this sample as well. This sample was taken from a study of shared clonotypes between healthy human individuals. Profiled with immunoSEQ multiplex PCR; TCRdb holds only in-frame clones, not every one. The sample shows nearly 2 million clones, around 96% of them seen only once. CD8 cells regarded as naive lacked CD45RO, were positively chosen for CCR7, and omitted terminally differentiated effector memory CD45RA+ cells. Germline-derived CDR1 and CDR2 are MGHRA and YSYEKL. Trimming took 1 base from V and 4 from J, leaving 7 bases between them. This CDR3 is built from 13 residues.

This TCR was sampled from a man between 18 and 29 years old in good health. Sequenced material: naive CD8+ T cells sorted from blood. The rearrangement uses TRBV4-1 and TRBJ2-5; D is possibly TRBD1 or TRBD2 (5 bases each). The CDR3 loop reads CASSQVGTETQYF. The CDR3 coding sequence is TGCGCCAGCAGCCAAGTCGGGACAGAGACCCAGTACTTC.